Listed below are T cell receptor beta chains from one sample, sequenced in a study of blood T cell repertoires in COVID-19. Profiling relied on immunoSEQ multiplex PCR, and the TCRdb table lists in-frame clones only, not all of them. Among 400,000 or so clones, around 91% were seen once, and the ten largest hold about 1.6%. The sequencing sample was made of peripheral blood. These receptors were taken from a woman aged 40 to 55 with COVID-19, enrolled during active disease. Both conserved end residues are part of each CDR3. Clone size, where shown, is once, few, many, or a class for clones that have expanded.

v_call	clone_size	j_call	cdr3_aa
TRBV4-1	-	TRBJ2-3	CASSQDLPGDTQYF
TRBV6-1	-	TRBJ2-2	CASSDVGQPNTGELFF
TRBV28	-	TRBJ2-2	CASSFGGGVTGELFF
TRBV19	-	TRBJ1-5	CASSYTGTSNQPQHF
TRBV21-1	-	TRBJ2-1	CASSKKNPTSGRSGEQFF
TRBV7-8	-	TRBJ1-3	CASSLNQGALSGNTIYF
TRBV7-8	-	TRBJ1-2	CASSLSIRGGYTF
TRBV27	few	TRBJ1-4	CASSSYPRAIEKLFF
TRBV9	-	TRBJ2-1	CASSSRRGQGGGEQFF
TRBV6-5	-	TRBJ1-1	CASSRQGRTEAFF
TRBV11-2	once	TRBJ2-7	CASSHSGGAYEQYF
TRBV19	-	TRBJ1-2	CASIGTASYGYTF
TRBV6-5	-	TRBJ2-7	CASSYSNGLSYEQYF
TRBV27	-	TRBJ2-1	CASSTGSYYNEQFF
TRBV11-2	-	TRBJ2-3	CASSLGLAGGPHTQYF
TRBV9	-	TRBJ2-3	CASSVVGGEGTDTQYF
TRBV6-5	-	TRBJ1-6	CASSYSIRQAVSPLHF
TRBV10-1	-	TRBJ2-1	CASSGGDSHNEQFF
TRBV7-9	-	TRBJ2-2	CASSKQGEVTGELFF
TRBV7-2	-	TRBJ1-5	CASSSRQGAGQPQHF
TRBV19	-	TRBJ2-7	CASIVLGRQGYHQAFYEQYF
TRBV10-3	-	TRBJ1-1	CAINEAPDTEAFF
TRBV6-2/TRBV6-3	-	TRBJ1-2	CASSYQGVHGYTF
TRBV6-5	-	TRBJ2-1	CASSTLGGWMHEQFF
TRBV12-3/TRBV12-4	-	TRBJ2-7	CASSLMSEQYF
TRBV3-1/TRBV3-2	-	TRBJ2-1	CASSQVWRASREQFF
TRBV7-3	-	TRBJ1-1	CASSLNPVMNTEAFF
TRBV9	-	TRBJ2-3	CASSILAAQDTQYF
TRBV9	-	TRBJ1-6	CASSVVPGGDSPLHF
TRBV2	-	TRBJ2-7	CASSGVGLIMREQYF
TRBV28	-	TRBJ1-6	CASSLNSQNSPLHF
TRBV10-3	once	TRBJ1-1	CAIRVTGDTEAFF
TRBV6-4	-	TRBJ2-3	CASSPALAGVGDLDTQYF
TRBV11-1	-	TRBJ1-1	CASSPLKRALNTEAFF
TRBV19	-	TRBJ1-3	CASSIPSEASSGNTIYF
TRBV14	-	TRBJ2-4	CASSQGMAGWANIQYF